This TCR beta chain was identified in a study of blood T cell repertoires in COVID-19. TCRdb keeps only in-frame clones here, not all; method: immunoSEQ multiplex PCR. Of 150,000 to 200,000 clones in the sample, 70% to 90% were seen once. This clone was recorded once. CDR1 and CDR2 (germline): MNHEY, SMNVEV (reference sequence). CDR3 size: 17 residues. V shed 0 bases and J 6 bases; nucleotides not matched to a gene: 9. The material sequenced was peripheral blood. The source is a man aged 50 to 60 with active or convalescent COVID-19. This rearrangement joins TRBV27 to TRBJ2-7; TRBD2 matches 12 bases. The CDR3 is CASSLSPRTSGKGEQYF. CDR3 bases: TGTGCCAGCAGTTTATCTCCCCGGACTAGCGGGAAAGGCGAGCAGTACTTC.